The 28 T cell receptor beta chains given below trace back to one sample, sequenced in a study of blood T cell repertoires in COVID-19. Method: immunoSEQ multiplex PCR; TCRdb's copy keeps in-frame clones and lacks some. The data contain around 300,000 clones, roughly 89% of them singletons. Material for sequencing was peripheral blood. The receptors were gathered from a man in his forties or fifties with acute or convalescent COVID-19.

The J gene is TRBJ2-7, the V gene TRBV3-1 (or the pseudogene TRBV3-2); 14 nucleotides match TRBD2. Germline V gene sequence: CDR1 LGHDT, CDR2 YNNKEL (reference sequence). Unmatched junction bases numbered 2, after V lost 0 bases and J lost 4 bases. The CDR3 contains 16 residues. The CDR3 protein is CASSQEGLAGAYEQYF. The CDR3 DNA reads TGTGCCAGCAGCCAAGAGGGACTAGCGGGGGCATACGAGCAGTACTTC.

This clone was counted once. This chain joins TRBV27 and TRBJ2-3; 9 bases are a match to TRBD2. The CDR3 covers 15 residues. CDR1 MNHEY and CDR2 SMNVEV come from the germline V gene (reference sequence). The J segment lost 2 bases and the V segment lost 3 bases, leaving 3 bases of the junction unmatched. The CDR3 DNA reads as TGTGCCAGCAGTTTGGCGGGGGGGCCCACAGATACGCAGTATTTT. Translated: CASSLAGGPTDTQYF.

The V gene is TRBV5-4, the J gene TRBJ2-7; tentative D call: TRBD1 (7 bases). V was trimmed by 4 bases and J by 1 base, leaving 18 bases between them. The germline gives CDR1 SGHNT, CDR2 YYREEE (reference sequence). The CDR3 sequence is 16 residues long. In DNA, the CDR3 is TGTGCCAGCAGCGGAGGGGGCGGGGATGCGTCCTACGAGCAGTACTTC. It translates to CASSGGGGDASYEQYF.

The chain has TRBV27 and TRBJ2-3; tentatively, D is TRBD1 (5 bases). V lost 6 bases to trimming and J lost 2 bases, with 24 bases between them. In germline, CDR1 is MNHEY, CDR2 SMNVEV (reference sequence). This CDR3 contains 18 residues. CDR3 loop: CASSPYSLGHRPTDTQYF. DNA of the CDR3: TGTGCCAGCAGCCCTTACTCCCTTGGACACCGACCCACAGATACGCAGTATTTT.

The chain uses TRBV30 and TRBJ1-4, with TRBD1 identical over 7 bases. Unmatched junction bases numbered 7, after V lost 0 bases and J lost 0 bases. Germline assignment: CDR1 GTSNPN and CDR2 SVGIG (reference sequence). The CDR3 totals 17 residues. CDR3 region: CAWSVRTGLATNEKLFF. The CDR3 coding sequence is TGTGCCTGGAGTGTAAGGACAGGTCTTGCAACTAATGAAAAACTGTTTTTT.

This chain connects TRBV6-1 to TRBJ1-1; maybe TRBD1 (5 bases). V was shortened by 2 bases and J by 9 bases, with 7 bases between the two germline ends. This CDR3 has 11 residues. CDR1 and CDR2 from the germline V gene are MNHNS and SASEGT. This chain's CDR3 is CASSETGQAFF. The CDR3 DNA sequence: TGTGCCAGCAGTGAAACAGGCCAAGCTTTCTTT.

The chain carries TRBV9 and TRBJ1-2, with D perhaps matching TRBD1 (6 bases). CDR1 and CDR2 (germline): SGDLS, YYNGEE. This CDR3 is built from 15 residues. The V gene lost 3 bases and the J gene lost 7 bases, with 19 bases spanning the gap. The CDR3 coding sequence is TGTGCCAGCAGCGACGGGACACCCTTACCTCCTGGCTACACCTTC. This gives the protein CASSDGTPLPPGYTF. Using reference TRBV9 and TRBJ1-2 for the parts outside the CDR3, the full variable domain is DSGVTQTPKHLITATGQRVTLRCSPRSGDLSVYWYQQSLDQGLQFLIQYYNGEERAKGNILERFSAQQFPDLHSELNLSSLELGDSALYFCASSDGTPLPPGYTFGSGTRLTVV.

A single count supports this clone. The chain couples TRBV19 to TRBJ2-5; D unclear. V shed 6 bases and J shed 1 base, with 9 bases lying between them. The germline V gene encodes CDR1 LNHDA and CDR2 SQIVND (reference sequence). CDR3 length: 13 residues. This CDR3 is CASSQTIQETQYF. The CDR3 DNA reads as TGTGCCAGTAGCCAGACAATCCAAGAGACCCAGTACTTC.

The CDR3 is CASSEALLGGRSYNEQFF. As DNA, the CDR3 is TGTGCCAGCAGTGAAGCGCTTCTGGGGGGTCGCTCCTACAATGAGCAGTTCTTC. The chain joins TRBV2 to TRBJ2-1, with D tentatively TRBD2 (6 bases). V was shortened by 0 bases and J by 0 bases, with 15 bases between the two germline ends. This CDR3 is built from 18 residues. Germline CDR1 and CDR2: SNHLY and FYNNEI.

J is TRBJ1-5 and V is TRBV20-1; no firm D call. From germline, CDR1 is DFQATT and CDR2 SNEGSKA (reference sequence). V gave up 6 bases and J gave up 6 bases, with 9 bases separating them. The CDR3 runs to 11 residues. CDR3 sequence: CSARIGQPQHF. As DNA, the CDR3 is TGCAGTGCCAGGATCGGTCAGCCCCAGCATTTT.

The rearrangement joins TRBV4-1 to TRBJ1-2, with a tentative D call TRBD1 (6 bases). This CDR3 is 14 amino acids long. Germline assignment: CDR1 MGHRA and CDR2 YSYEKL. Trimming left V 1 base short and J 4 bases short, with 10 bases between. The CDR3 DNA sequence: TGCGCCAGCAGCCAAGCCCTAGGGGGCTATGGCTACACCTTC. Protein: CASSQALGGYGYTF.

The gene calls are TRBV2 and TRBJ1-5, with TRBD1 as a possible D gene (5 bases). The CDR3 length is 12 residues. Germline CDR1 is SNHLY and CDR2 is FYNNEI. Trimming shortened V by 3 bases and J by 10 bases, and 10 bases separated the two germline ends. CDR3 loop: CASSDAGTPQHF. The CDR3 bases are TGTGCCAGCAGTGACGCCGGGACTCCCCAGCATTTT.

The J gene is TRBJ1-4, the V gene TRBV6-6; 9 bases fit TRBD1. The J segment lost 11 bases and the V segment lost 3 bases, leaving 10 bases of the junction unmatched. Germline V gene sequence: CDR1 MNHNY, CDR2 SVGAGI (reference sequence). The CDR3 has 15 residues. The chain's CDR3 is CASSYVGQGSRKLFF. As DNA, the CDR3 is TGTGCCAGCAGTTATGTGGGACAGGGAAGCAGGAAACTGTTTTTT.

The rearrangement joins TRBV6-5 to TRBJ1-6; 8 bases are shared with TRBD1. The CDR3 spans 16 residues. Trimming removed 0 bases from V and 9 bases from J; junction bases left unmatched: 7. CDR1 is MNHEY, CDR2 SVGAGI, per germline. CDR3 residues: CASSYSGAGGFSPLHF. The CDR3 coding sequence is TGTGCCAGCAGTTACTCGGGCGCAGGGGGCTTTTCACCCCTCCACTTT.

The rearrangement joins TRBV10-3 to TRBJ2-2; D may be TRBD2 (5 bases). The germline gives CDR1 ENHRY, CDR2 SYGVKD. V was pared by 10 bases and J by 2 bases, with 11 bases between. This CDR3 spans 13 amino acids. The CDR3 sequence is CATGGLNTGELFF. The CDR3 DNA follows: TGTGCCACCGGAGGCTTAAACACCGGGGAGCTGTTTTTT.

V is TRBV7-9 and J is TRBJ1-3, with a weak D call TRBD1 (5 bases). The CDR3 spans 18 residues. Germline lookup yields CDR1 SEHNR and CDR2 FQNEAQ (reference sequence). V lost 5 bases and J 4 bases, leaving 24 bases between the germline ends. CDR3: CASSPRGGGPLAGNTIYF. CDR3 coding DNA: TGTGCCAGCAGCCCGAGGGGAGGCGGACCCCTGGCCGGAAACACCATATATTTT. Full variable domain (remainder filled in from reference TRBV7-9 and TRBJ1-3): DTGVSQNPRHKITKRGQNVTFRCDPISEHNRLYWYRQTLGQGPEFLTYFQNEAQLEKSRLLSDRFSAERPKGSFSTLEIQRTEQGDSAMYLCASSPRGGGPLAGNTIYFGEGSWLTVV.

V is TRBV7-2 and J is TRBJ1-1, with 7 bases matching TRBD1. Per the germline V gene, CDR1 is SGHTA and CDR2 is FQGNSA. V shed 5 bases, J shed 13 bases, and the junction held 13 bases outside the gene matches. This CDR3 has 13 residues. The CDR3 nucleotides are TGTGCCAGCAGCCTTGAGGACAGGAGGAAAATTTTCTTT. It codes for CASSLEDRRKIFF.

The rearrangement uses TRBV2 and TRBJ1-5; D possibly corresponds to TRBD1 (5 bases). The V gene's germline CDR1 is SNHLY and CDR2 FYNNEI. There are 15 residues in the CDR3. The V and J ends lost 5 bases and 2 bases respectively, with 13 bases between them. The DNA for the CDR3 is TGTGCCAGCAGTCCGGGGGGAGGCGGCAATCAGCCCCAGCATTTT. Residues: CASSPGGGGNQPQHF.

The chain recombines TRBV21-1 with TRBJ2-1; the DNA was not compared with TRBD2, the D call given in the table. TRBV21-1 is noted as a pseudogene. The length of the CDR3 is 18 residues. CDR3 protein: CASSKADFGLAGNNEQFF. In DNA form, the CDR3 reads TGTGCCAGCAGCAAAGCGGACTTCGGCCTAGCGGGTAACAATGAGCAGTTCTTC.

This clone was seen a handful of times. This chain links TRBV12-3 or TRBV12-4 with TRBJ2-7; 9 bases map to TRBD1. Trimming removed 6 bases from V and 13 bases from J; junction bases left unmatched: 10. This CDR3 contains 12 residues. CDR3 region: CASSPGGQGYYF. In DNA, the CDR3 is TGTGCCAGCAGCCCAGGGGGACAGGGATATTACTTC.

This chain links TRBV18 with TRBJ1-5, with no clear D. Germline-derived CDR1 and CDR2 are KGHSH and LQKENI. The CDR3 totals 16 residues. The germline V and J ends were trimmed by 3 bases and 3 bases, with 15 bases remaining between them. The CDR3 DNA reads as TGTGCCAGCTCACCCGAGCGGGTAGGTAACAATCAGCCCCAGCATTTT. It translates to CASSPERVGNNQPQHF.

The V call is TRBV9, the J call TRBJ1-6; the D gene is possibly TRBD1 (6 bases). The V end was cut by 4 bases, the J end by 0 bases, with 14 bases between. The V gene's germline CDR1 is SGDLS and CDR2 YYNGEE. The CDR3 consists of 17 residues. CDR3 sequence reads: CASSLTGLSSYNSPLHF. CDR3 DNA: TGTGCCAGCAGCTTGACAGGCTTAAGCTCCTATAATTCACCCCTCCACTTT.

The chain uses TRBV29-1 and TRBJ2-4; no clear D gene. Germline lookup yields CDR1 SQVTM and CDR2 ANQGSEA. The V and J ends lost 4 bases and 0 bases respectively, with 7 bases between them. This CDR3 is built from 13 residues. The chain's CDR3 is CSVGSLAKNIQYF. The CDR3 nucleotides are TGCAGCGTTGGGAGTCTAGCCAAAAACATTCAGTACTTC.

This clone has only one observation. The rearrangement joins TRBV27 to TRBJ2-1, with 7 bases identical to TRBD1. This CDR3 is 14 amino acids long. V shed 8 bases, J shed 3 bases, and the junction held 7 bases outside the gene matches. Per germline, CDR1 MNHEY and CDR2 SMNVEV (reference sequence). The DNA of the CDR3 is TGTGCCAGCCGGAACAGGGGTGGCTACAATGAGCAGTTCTTC. Translating gives CASRNRGGYNEQFF.

The chain couples TRBV5-8 to TRBJ1-3; 7 positions match TRBD1. Germline loops: CDR1 SGHTS, CDR2 YDEGEE. The J segment lost 5 bases and the V segment lost 4 bases, leaving 9 bases of the junction unmatched. The CDR3 contains 15 residues. The CDR3 DNA reads as TGTGCCAGCAGCCACAGGGGTCGGCCCCGAAACACCATATATTTT. Protein sequence: CASSHRGRPRNTIYF.

The V gene is TRBV30, the J gene TRBJ1-4; D not certain. CDR3 length equals 15 residues. CDR1 and CDR2 (germline): GTSNPN, SVGIG (reference sequence). The V gene lost 0 bases and the J gene lost 4 bases, with 12 bases spanning the gap. The CDR3, as DNA: TGTGCCTGGAGTGTACTGGGCAGACGTAATGAAAAACTGTTTTTT. It specifies CAWSVLGRRNEKLFF.

The chain uses TRBV9 and TRBJ2-4; 8 bases map to TRBD2. The germline CDR1 and CDR2 sequences are SGDLS and YYNGEE. The trim removed 3 bases at V and 0 bases at J, leaving 5 bases unmatched. CDR3 size: 16 residues. CDR3 in amino acids: CASSALAGGAKNIQYF. DNA of the CDR3: TGTGCCAGCAGCGCTCTAGCGGGTGGAGCCAAAAACATTCAGTACTTC.

The CDR3 region is CASSLWGTGGTGELFF. Here the CDR3 DNA reads TGTGCCAGCAGCTTATGGGGGACAGGAGGCACCGGGGAGCTGTTTTTT. The V and J genes are TRBV7-9 and TRBJ2-2; TRBD1 aligns across 8 bases. V gave up 2 bases and J gave up 4 bases; unmatched junction bases: 6. The CDR3 loop spans 16 amino acids. Germline loops: CDR1 SEHNR, CDR2 FQNEAQ (reference sequence).